This T cell receptor (beta chain) was documented in a study of Ad26.COV2.S vaccination and SARS-CoV-2 variants. Study-level background: Among those in the COV1001 Ad26.COV2.S trial arm was the donor. Ad26.COV2.S shots went into the muscle once or twice, 56 days apart.

As for treatment: some 19 received Ad26.COV2.S at low or high dose, single or two shots; 5 received placebo; per-sample allocation not given. Collection of samples fell on day 63 after the first vaccine or placebo injection. General study results and limits: Measurements of TCR breadth and depth may have given underestimates of the total T cell responses.

Germline-derived CDR1 and CDR2 are SGHNT and YYREEE (reference sequence). This CDR3 region has 14 residues. V lost 0 bases and J 5 bases, leaving 11 bases between the germline ends. The sample holds a few counts of this clone. What it recognizes is unknown. The data were produced by immunoSEQ multiplex PCR, yet TCRdb's version contains in-frame clones alone and is incomplete. The sample carries around 320,000 clones, around 87% recorded once. The chain carries TRBV5-4 and TRBJ1-2, with D possibly TRBD1 on 6 matching bases. The receptor's source is a person between 18 and 65 years old who received the Ad26.COV2.S COVID-19 vaccine or a placebo. The material was peripheral blood, obtained in a trial of Ad26.COV2.S vaccine versus placebo. CDR3 sequence: CASSLGTAYYGYTF. CDR3 nucleotides: TGTGCCAGCAGCTTGGGGACAGCTTATTATGGCTACACCTTC. The full variable domain, in which reference TRBV5-4 and TRBJ1-2 provide the parts outside the CDR3, is ETGVTQSPTHLIKTRGQQVTLRCSSQSGHNTVSWYQQALGQGPQFIFQYYREEENGRGNFPPRFSGLQFPNYSSELNVNALELDDSALYLCASSLGTAYYGYTFGSGTRLTVV.